This TCR beta chain was sequenced during a study of response to subunit inactivated influenza vaccine. Of note for this clonotype: What it binds is unknown.

One entry per CDR3 protein results from TCRdb running MiXCR on the RT-PCR reads. The sample records approximately 300,000 distinct CDR3 sequences, around 20% being singletons. The J segment lost 1 base and the V segment lost 4 bases, leaving 16 bases of the junction unmatched. Germline lookup yields CDR1 LGHNA and CDR2 YSLEER. The CDR3 consists of 20 residues. Study results and caveats: New T cells are recruited in small numbers by each seasonal influenza vaccination, according to the authors' suggestion.

This TCR was sampled from a man aged 45 to 75 who received an inactivated influenza vaccine. The genes are TRBV4-3 and TRBJ2-2; TRBD2 matches at 9 bases. Sequences were derived from PBMCs from blood, sampled 21 months after vaccination. This CDR3 reads CASSPSAGGPRRKNTGELFF. The CDR3 bases are TGCGCCAGCAGCCCGTCGGCGGGGGGGCCTCGAAGAAAGAACACCGGGGAGCTGTTTTTT.